This T cell receptor (beta chain) was captured by sequencing in a study of CD4 T cells in relation to SARS-CoV-2 and coronaviruses. In regard to this clone: No antigen is known for it.

Sequencing was performed with immunoSEQ multiplex PCR; in TCRdb, only in-frame clones are kept and a portion is missing. Here the sample spans 20,000 or so clones, 77% being singletons. CDR3 size: 16 residues. Germline trimming cut 0 bases from V and 2 bases from J; bases unmatched to any gene: 3. The germline gives CDR1 LNHDA, CDR2 SQIVND (reference sequence). Unexposed donor CD4+ T cells date from about 2011-2018, before the COVID-19 pandemic. After 10 to 11 days of culture, CD4+ T cells were isolated. Cultures received half-medium IL-2 refreshes on days 3 and 7. The chain links TRBV19 to TRBJ1-5, with 8 bases fitting TRBD1. Sequencing was done on a sample of CD4+ T cells from PBMCs, cultured in vitro. This receptor was identified in a human donor in good health. The CDR3 coding sequence is TGTGCCAGTAGTATAGAGGCGACAGGGGGCAATCAGCCCCAGCATTTT. The encoded protein is CASSIEATGGNQPQHF.